The 27 T cell receptor beta chains below come from one sample, sequenced in a study of control samples from healthy donors and cancer patients. Sequencing used immunoSEQ multiplex PCR; TCRdb keeps in-frame clones, though not all of them. The sample has about 180,000 clones, nearly 90% seen once. The sequenced sample consisted of blood. Source of these receptors: a woman aged 50 to 60 in good health.

The chain is built from TRBV28 and TRBJ1-2, with 7 positions matching TRBD1. The V gene's germline CDR1 is MDHEN and CDR2 SYDVKM. J was trimmed by 8 bases and V by 5 bases; bases with no gene match: 5. CDR3 length: 12 residues. The CDR3 sequence is CASSPGQWGYTF. CDR3 nucleotides: TGTGCCAGCAGTCCGGGACAGTGGGGCTACACCTTC.

V usage is TRBV30 and J usage is TRBJ2-7; no reliable D call. Germline lookup yields CDR1 GTSNPN and CDR2 SVGIG (reference sequence). The CDR3 covers 11 residues. V lost 2 bases, J lost 6 bases, and 8 bases lay in between. CDR3 amino acids: CAWSREGEQYF. CDR3 nucleotide sequence: TGTGCCTGGAGTAGGGAAGGCGAGCAGTACTTC.

The chain joins TRBV3-1 (or the pseudogene TRBV3-2) to TRBJ2-7, with TRBD2 identical over 9 bases. Losses at the gene ends were 1 base for V and 6 bases for J; bases not matched to a gene: 10. Looked up from germline, CDR1 is LGHDT and CDR2 is YNNKEL (reference sequence). The CDR3 sequence is 16 residues long. The CDR3 coding sequence is TGTGCCAGCAGCCAAGGACTAGCGGAACCCCTATTCGAGCAGTACTTC. Translating it yields CASSQGLAEPLFEQYF.

The table lists this clone with a count of one. V is TRBV19 and J is TRBJ2-6; D call uncertain. Germline-derived CDR1 and CDR2 are LNHDA and SQIVND (reference sequence). The CDR3 totals 16 residues. Trimming stripped 7 bases from V and 0 bases from J, with 13 bases between. DNA of the CDR3: TGTGCCAGTACCCAAGAGGTGAACTCTGGGGCCAACGTCCTGACTTTC. Encoded protein: CASTQEVNSGANVLTF.

This chain links TRBV5-4 with TRBJ2-7; D not certain. V was clipped by 4 bases and J by 1 base, with 6 bases between them. There are 12 residues in the CDR3. CDR1 is SGHNT, CDR2 YYREEE, per germline (reference sequence). CDR3 sequence: CASSAESYEQYF. CDR3 in DNA: TGTGCCAGCAGCGCGGAGTCCTACGAGCAGTACTTC.

V and J are TRBV2 and TRBJ1-4; TRBD1 agrees at 8 bases. Germline loops: CDR1 SNHLY, CDR2 FYNNEI. Trimming at V came to 6 bases and at J to 8 bases, leaving 8 bases not matched to a gene. CDR3 length: 14 amino acids. For the CDR3, the DNA is TGTGCCAGCAGAACACAGGGGGTGTACGAAAAACTGTTTTTT. Its translation is CASRTQGVYEKLFF.

This clone was found once. The rearrangement links TRBV7-2 to TRBJ1-5; D not resolved. The CDR3 runs 15 residues. Trimming took 0 bases from V and 1 from J, leaving 7 bases between them. Germline assignment: CDR1 SGHTA and CDR2 FQGNSA. In nucleotides, the CDR3 is TGTGCCAGCAGCTTAGCCCTGGGGAGCAATCAGCCCCAGCATTTT. The encoded protein is CASSLALGSNQPQHF.

The V call is TRBV4-3, the J call TRBJ2-3, with D tentatively TRBD2 (6 bases). V was trimmed by 0 bases and J by 3 bases, leaving 13 bases between them. In germline, CDR1 is LGHNA, CDR2 YSLEER. This CDR3 is 16 amino acids long. CDR3 residues: CASSQDPGVITDTQYF. The CDR3 nucleotides are TGCGCCAGCAGCCAAGATCCGGGAGTAATAACAGATACGCAGTATTTT.

The rearrangement joins TRBV10-3 to TRBJ2-2; TRBD2 might be the D (6 bases). CDR1 is ENHRY and CDR2 is SYGVKD in the germline V gene. The CDR3 contains 14 residues. V shed 6 bases and J shed 3 bases, with 11 bases lying between them. CDR3 loop: CAIRPGLDTGELFF. The CDR3 region has the DNA TGTGCCATCAGGCCGGGACTTGACACCGGGGAGCTGTTTTTT.

The gene calls are TRBV5-1 and TRBJ1-1, with D unclear. This CDR3 contains 12 residues. CDR1 SGHRS and CDR2 YFSETQ come from the germline V gene. V was trimmed by 9 bases and J by 3 bases, leaving 12 bases between them. CDR3 nucleotides: TGCGCCACCCGCCAGTTGGACACTGAAGCTTTCTTT. It yields the protein CATRQLDTEAFF.

As to this clone: The sample carries other DNA sequences with the same CDR3. V gene TRBV7-2 combines with J gene TRBJ2-7; D is unclear. Germline CDR1 is SGHTA and CDR2 is FQGNSA. The V end lost 3 bases, the J end lost 1 base, and 4 bases lay between the germline ends. The CDR3 contains 12 residues. In nucleotides, the CDR3 is TGTGCCAGCAGCTTGGGTTCCTACGAGCAGTACTTC. Its translation is CASSLGSYEQYF.

The chain links TRBV28 to TRBJ2-4; 9 bases line up with TRBD1. The germline V gene encodes CDR1 MDHEN and CDR2 SYDVKM. V dropped 5 bases and J dropped 2; count of bases not matched to a gene: 7. The CDR3 loop spans 16 amino acids. CDR3 amino acids: CASSPPGTGTKNIQYF. CDR3 bases: TGTGCCAGCAGTCCTCCCGGGACAGGGACCAAAAACATTCAGTACTTC.

This chain joins TRBV4-1 and TRBJ2-5, with a weak D call TRBD2 (6 bases). Germline V gene lookup returns CDR1 MGHRA and CDR2 YSYEKL. This CDR3 region has 15 residues. Trimming left V 1 base short and J 5 bases short, with 14 bases between. CDR3 amino acids: CASSQVGSSWETQYF. In nucleotides, the CDR3 is TGCGCCAGCAGCCAAGTCGGGAGTAGTTGGGAGACCCAGTACTTC.

The chain's CDR3 is CASTTQGGTGELFF. The CDR3, as DNA: TGCGCCAGCACCACCCAGGGGGGCACCGGGGAGCTGTTTTTT. The J gene is TRBJ2-2, the V gene TRBV10-2, with D perhaps matching TRBD1 (7 bases). The CDR3 is 14 amino acids. Between the trimmed V and J ends, which lost 7 bases and 4 bases, there was a span of 13 bases. Per germline, CDR1 WSHSY and CDR2 SAAADI.

Comments on this clone: The same CDR3 can be traced to other DNA sequences in this sample. This chain uses TRBV18 with TRBJ2-3; D not certain. Trimming removed 3 bases at V and 3 bases at J, with 4 bases between. This CDR3 comprises 12 residues. CDR1 KGHSH and CDR2 LQKENI come from the germline V gene. The CDR3 reads CASSPGTDTQYF. As DNA, the CDR3 is TGTGCCAGCTCACCGGGGACAGATACGCAGTATTTT.

The chain carries TRBV25-1 and TRBJ1-1, with D possibly TRBD1 on 6 matching bases. CDR3 length: 12 amino acids. Between the trimmed V and J ends, which lost 9 bases and 0 bases, there was a span of 8 bases. Germline CDR1 reads MGHDK; CDR2 reads SYGVNS. The CDR3 DNA sequence: TGTGCCAGTGGACAGTTGAACACTGAAGCTTTCTTT. Translation: CASGQLNTEAFF.

The V call is TRBV19, the J call TRBJ2-7, with D tentatively TRBD1 or TRBD2 (5 bases each). Germline V gene data show CDR1 as LNHDA and CDR2 as SQIVND (reference sequence). Trimming took 1 base from V and 6 from J, leaving 10 bases between them. The CDR3 sequence is 13 residues long. This CDR3 reads CASSIGGSGEQYF. CDR3 bases: TGTGCCAGTAGTATAGGGGGGTCCGGCGAGCAGTACTTC.

The chain is built from TRBV6-5 and TRBJ1-1; possibly TRBD1 for D (5 bases). This CDR3 is 13 amino acids long. Trimming removed 4 bases at V and 5 bases at J, with 11 bases between. Germline values: CDR1 MNHEY, CDR2 SVGAGI. The CDR3 loop reads CASSLQGGTEAFF. DNA of the CDR3: TGTGCCAGCAGTTTGCAGGGAGGGACTGAAGCTTTCTTT.

V and J are TRBV7-2 and TRBJ1-1, with no clear D. CDR3 length equals 14 residues. Germline CDR1 is SGHTA and CDR2 is FQGNSA. Between the trimmed V and J ends, which lost 1 base and 1 base, there was a span of 7 bases. CDR3 protein: CASSLVSANTEAFF. In nucleotides, the CDR3 is TGTGCCAGCAGCTTAGTATCTGCGAACACTGAAGCTTTCTTT. The entire variable domain, with the rest obtained from reference TRBV7-2 and TRBJ1-1, is as follows: GAGVSQSPSNKVTEKGKDVELRCDPISGHTALYWYRQSLGQGLEFLIYFQGNSAPDKSGLPSDRFSAERTGGSVSTLTIQRTQQEDSAVYLCASSLVSANTEAFFGQGTRLTVV.

V usage is TRBV6-6 and J usage is TRBJ1-6; maybe TRBD1 (6 bases). The V end lost 5 bases, the J end lost 4 bases, and 12 bases lay between the germline ends. This CDR3 comprises 15 residues. Germline values: CDR1 MNHNY, CDR2 SVGAGI (reference sequence). CDR3 protein: CASSLGQIYNSPLHF. CDR3 sequence (DNA): TGTGCCAGCAGTCTGGGACAAATTTATAATTCACCCCTCCACTTT.

This clone was recorded only once. This sequence joins TRBV29-1 and TRBJ1-1, with 7 bases lining up with TRBD1. The CDR3 sequence is 16 residues long. The J segment lost 6 bases and the V segment lost 7 bases, leaving 20 bases of the junction unmatched. The V gene's germline CDR1 is SQVTM and CDR2 ANQGSEA. The CDR3 reads CSGGAGIGGDFAEAFF. CDR3 in DNA: TGCAGCGGAGGAGCCGGGATAGGGGGCGATTTTGCTGAAGCTTTCTTT.

CDR3: CASSPPGQGENIQYF. For the CDR3, the DNA is TGTGCCAGCAGTCCCCCGGGGCAGGGGGAAAACATTCAGTACTTC. The chain joins TRBV9 to TRBJ2-4, with 7 bases that match TRBD1. Germline CDR1 is SGDLS and CDR2 is YYNGEE. This CDR3 spans 15 amino acids. V was clipped by 5 bases and J by 5 bases; unmatched bases: 10.

This chain uses TRBV4-3 with TRBJ1-1; possible D gene TRBD1, 6 bases. The CDR3 sequence is 14 residues long. CDR1 is LGHNA and CDR2 is YSLEER in the germline V gene. V lost 0 bases and J lost 6, with 11 bases in between. The CDR3 nucleotides are TGCGCCAGCAGCCAAGATAGGCGGGGGCCTGAAGCTTTCTTT. Translation gives CASSQDRRGPEAFF.

The genes are TRBV6-2 or TRBV6-3 and TRBJ1-6, with D perhaps TRBD1 (5 bases). Germline loops: CDR1 MNHEY, CDR2 SVGEGT. The CDR3 sequence is 18 residues long. Trimming left V 5 bases short and J 0 bases short, with 17 bases between. The CDR3 spells CASSLPWEGSSYNSPLHF. DNA of the CDR3: TGTGCCAGCAGTCTCCCCTGGGAGGGGAGCTCCTATAATTCACCCCTCCACTTT.

V gene TRBV9 combines with J gene TRBJ2-3, with D tentatively TRBD2 (5 bases). The germline V and J ends were trimmed by 4 bases and 2 bases, with 17 bases remaining between them. The germline CDR1 and CDR2 sequences are SGDLS and YYNGEE. This CDR3 has 16 residues. The CDR3 coding sequence is TGTGCCAGCAGCCCAGAGATCGGAGGCAACACAGATACGCAGTATTTT. It is translated as CASSPEIGGNTDTQYF.

This clone has a handful of counts. The rearrangement links TRBV3-1 (or the pseudogene TRBV3-2) to TRBJ1-1; D not certain. Germline CDR1 reads LGHDT; CDR2 reads YNNKEL (reference sequence). V lost 3 bases to trimming and J lost 5 bases, with 16 bases between them. The CDR3 covers 15 residues. The CDR3 is CASSQEGRGRTEAFF. DNA for the CDR3: TGTGCCAGCAGCCAGGAGGGTCGGGGTAGGACTGAAGCTTTCTTT.

This chain links TRBV20-1 with TRBJ2-7; D remains unclear. Germline lookup yields CDR1 DFQATT and CDR2 SNEGSKA (reference sequence). The CDR3 length is 11 residues. Trimming took 6 bases from V and 7 from J, leaving 13 bases between them. The CDR3 loop reads CSALTMGEQYF. CDR3 DNA: TGCAGTGCGTTGACAATGGGGGAGCAGTACTTC.